This T cell receptor beta chain is from a study of blood T cell repertoires in COVID-19. The sample holds one count of this clone. Germline assignment: CDR1 DFQATT and CDR2 SNEGSKA (reference sequence). The CDR3 contains 11 residues. Trimming stripped 5 bases from V and 5 bases from J, with 9 bases between. Repertoires were generated with immunoSEQ multiplex PCR, while TCRdb's copy carries only in-frame clones and drops some. The sample records tens of thousands of clones, about nine tenths being singletons. The sequence was obtained from a woman aged 45-65 years with active or convalescent COVID-19. The specimen sequenced was peripheral blood. The chain joins TRBV20-1 to TRBJ2-5; tentative D call: TRBD2 (5 bases). CDR3 in amino acids: CSAPDWETQYF. DNA for the CDR3: TGCAGTGCTCCGGACTGGGAGACCCAGTACTTC.